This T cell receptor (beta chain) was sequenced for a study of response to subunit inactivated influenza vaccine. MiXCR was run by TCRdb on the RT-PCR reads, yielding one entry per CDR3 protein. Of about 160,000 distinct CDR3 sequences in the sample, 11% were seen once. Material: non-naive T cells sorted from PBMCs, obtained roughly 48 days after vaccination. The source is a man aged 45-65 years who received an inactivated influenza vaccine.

The CDR3: CASSLSSGGPQETQYF. As DNA, the CDR3 is TGTGCCAGCAGCTTGTCCAGCGGGGGGCCCCAAGAGACCCAGTACTTC. The V call is TRBV5-6, the J call TRBJ2-5; TRBD2 agrees at 9 bases. This CDR3 spans 16 amino acids. Germline CDR1 SGHDT, CDR2 YYEEEE. J was trimmed by 1 base and V by 1 base; bases with no gene match: 5.